One and the same sample provided the 30 T cell receptor beta chains below, sequenced in a study of T-cell memory formation after mild COVID-19. TCRdb itself ran the 5' RACE reads through MiXCR, one entry per CDR3 protein. The sample carries 300,000 to 400,000 distinct CDR3 sequences, more than 15% recorded once. Material for sequencing was PBMCs or a T cell subset sorted from them (not recorded which). The source is a man younger than 35 who had mild COVID-19 (a few samples of this study predate the infection). Cell type and time point are not known.

In its sample, this clonotype was seen many times. This chain links TRBV7-9 with TRBJ2-5; no definite D call. Germline assignment: CDR1 SEHNR and CDR2 FQNEAQ (reference sequence). The CDR3 is 12 amino acids. Trimming cost V 5 bases and J 3 bases, with 7 bases left between them. The CDR3 sequence is CASSPVEETQYF. In DNA, the CDR3 is TGTGCCAGCAGCCCCGTAGAAGAGACCCAGTACTTC.

This clonotype occurred a few times. The J gene is TRBJ1-1, the V gene TRBV6-6, with D possibly matching TRBD1 (5 bases). V was pared by 0 bases and J by 3 bases, with 8 bases between. Germline V CDR1 and CDR2: MNHNY, SVGAGI (reference sequence). The CDR3 has 14 residues. DNA of the CDR3: TGTGCCAGCAGTTACTCGAGGGGCTACACTGAAGCTTTCTTT. This sequence encodes CASSYSRGYTEAFF.

The chain employs TRBV29-1 and TRBJ1-2; TRBD1 aligns across 10 bases. This CDR3 spans 13 amino acids. Germline V gives CDR1 SQVTM, CDR2 ANQGSEA. The V and J ends lost 3 bases and 4 bases, in that order; junction bases with no gene match: 2. In nucleotides, the CDR3 is TGCAGCGTTGAGACAGGGGGCGGCTATGGCTACACCTTC. This codes for CSVETGGGYGYTF.

At least ten counts were recorded for this clonotype. The genes are TRBV10-3 and TRBJ1-2, with D maybe TRBD1 (6 bases). The CDR3 extends over 11 amino acids. CDR1 is ENHRY, CDR2 SYGVKD, per germline. The germline V and J ends were trimmed by 8 bases and 8 bases, with 12 bases remaining between them. The CDR3 here is CAILGQTGYTF. For the CDR3, the DNA is TGTGCCATCCTTGGACAGACCGGCTACACCTTC.

This clonotype has more than one count but fewer than ten. The chain recombines TRBV24-1 with TRBJ2-3; 8 bases agree with TRBD2. The V and J ends lost 6 bases and 3 bases, in that order; junction bases with no gene match: 1. The CDR3 has 13 residues. CDR1 KGHDR and CDR2 SFDVKD come from the germline V gene. Here the CDR3 reads CATSRGGTDTQYF. The CDR3 nucleotides read TGTGCCACCAGTCGGGGGGGAACAGATACGCAGTATTTT.

This clonotype was picked up a small number of times. The V call is TRBV5-1, the J call TRBJ1-1; D is ambiguous. The V gene's germline CDR1 is SGHRS and CDR2 YFSETQ. This CDR3 region has 15 residues. The V and J ends lost 0 bases and 8 bases respectively, with 17 bases between them. The CDR3 reads CASSLAGNWGVEAFF. The CDR3 DNA follows: TGCGCCAGCAGCTTGGCCGGGAATTGGGGAGTGGAAGCTTTCTTT.

This clonotype has a handful of counts. The chain joins TRBV6-1 to TRBJ2-2; TRBD1 might be the D (5 bases). The CDR3 has 16 amino acids. V lost 7 bases to trimming and J lost 4 bases, with 19 bases between them. CDR1 and CDR2 from the germline V gene are MNHNS and SASEGT. In nucleotides, the CDR3 is TGTGCCAGCATTCCTCCCGAGTCAGGGATCACCGGGGAGCTGTTTTTT. Its translation is CASIPPESGITGELFF.

J is TRBJ2-7 and V is TRBV12-3 or TRBV12-4; 11 nucleotides align to TRBD1. The CDR3 has 15 residues. The V segment lost 6 bases and the J segment 0 bases; nucleotides outside the gene matches: 4. The CDR3 region is CASRFGQGASYEQYF. As DNA, the CDR3 is TGTGCCAGCAGGTTCGGACAGGGGGCCTCCTACGAGCAGTACTTC.

This clonotype occurred a few times. V and J are TRBV7-2 and TRBJ1-1, with TRBD1 matching 7 bases. Per germline, CDR1 SGHTA and CDR2 FQGNSA. V was pared by 5 bases and J by 2 bases, with 11 bases of the junction left unmatched. This CDR3 is 16 amino acids long. Here the CDR3 reads CASSGNSYRGNTEAFF. The CDR3, as DNA: TGTGCCAGCAGCGGAAATTCCTACAGGGGTAACACTGAAGCTTTCTTT.

The chain links TRBV5-1 to TRBJ1-6; D remains ambiguous. The CDR3 contains 15 residues. Trimming removed 4 bases at V and 8 bases at J, with 16 bases between. The germline V gene has CDR1 SGHRS and CDR2 YFSETQ. CDR3 sequence reads: CASSRSYPEDSPLHF. The CDR3, as DNA: TGCGCCAGCAGCCGGTCCTACCCCGAGGATTCACCCCTCCACTTT.

This clonotype was observed a handful of times. V and J are TRBV4-1 and TRBJ1-4; D is perhaps TRBD1 (5 bases). The CDR3 length is 15 residues. V was pared by 5 bases and J by 7 bases, with 17 bases between. Per the germline V gene, CDR1 is MGHRA and CDR2 is YSYEKL. The CDR3 sequence is CASSGYRGGSEKLFF. CDR3 sequence (DNA): TGCGCCAGCAGCGGATACCGGGGGGGGAGTGAAAAACTGTTTTTT.

This chain joins TRBV12-3 or TRBV12-4 and TRBJ2-2; tentative D call: TRBD2 (5 bases). V was clipped by 5 bases and J by 4 bases, with 20 bases between them. The CDR3 runs to 17 residues. In DNA, the CDR3 is TGTGCCAGCAGTGTGAAGAGGGTACGATGGGGCACCGGGGAGCTGTTTTTT. Encoded protein: CASSVKRVRWGTGELFF.

This clonotype was detected a few times. CDR3 region: CASSPGTRILVRYEQYF. The CDR3 nucleotides are TGCGCCAGCAGCCCCGGGACTAGAATCCTAGTAAGGTACGAGCAGTACTTC. The chain employs TRBV5-1 and TRBJ2-7, with 8 bases that match TRBD2. The ends lost 4 bases at V and 4 bases at J; junction bases unmatched: 16. The CDR3 spans 17 residues. Per the germline V gene, CDR1 is SGHRS and CDR2 is YFSETQ.

The J gene is TRBJ2-5, the V gene TRBV20-1; D is uncertain. CDR3 size: 11 residues. V lost 1 base and J lost 5, with 5 bases in between. Germline V gene sequence: CDR1 DFQATT, CDR2 SNEGSKA (reference sequence). This CDR3 reads CSARVGETQYF. For the CDR3, the DNA is TGCAGTGCTAGAGTCGGGGAGACCCAGTACTTC.

This clonotype showed up just a few times. The rearrangement joins TRBV4-1 to TRBJ1-5; 9 bases are shared with TRBD1. The ends lost 5 bases at V and 3 bases at J; junction bases unmatched: 5. The germline V gene has CDR1 MGHRA and CDR2 YSYEKL. The length of the CDR3 is 15 residues. As DNA, the CDR3 is TGCGCCAGCAGCAACCGACAGGGGGACAATCAGCCCCAGCATTTT. Translating gives CASSNRQGDNQPQHF.

This chain joins TRBV6-1 and TRBJ2-5; 7 positions match TRBD1. Germline CDR1 reads MNHNS; CDR2 reads SASEGT. Trimming took 4 bases from V and 5 from J; bases not matched to a gene: 13. The length of the CDR3 is 16 residues. The chain's CDR3 is CASSGLTGTLFETQYF. DNA of the CDR3: TGTGCCAGCAGTGGACTGACAGGGACCTTATTTGAGACCCAGTACTTC.

This clonotype was counted many times. V usage is TRBV6-5 and J usage is TRBJ2-5; D is perhaps TRBD1 (5 bases). The V end was cut by 0 bases, the J end by 5 bases, with 13 bases between. The V gene's germline CDR1 is MNHEY and CDR2 SVGAGI. The CDR3 consists of 15 residues. CDR3 DNA: TGTGCCAGCAGTTACTCGGACCAGGGTGGGGAGACCCAGTACTTC. Amino acids: CASSYSDQGGETQYF.

This clonotype has just a few counts. J is TRBJ2-3 and V is TRBV9, with 11 bases that match TRBD2. In germline, CDR1 is SGDLS, CDR2 YYNGEE. V lost 2 bases, J lost 10 bases, and 9 bases stayed unmatched. This CDR3 spans 15 amino acids. The CDR3 here is CASSVALAGGESQYF. The CDR3 DNA is TGTGCCAGCAGCGTGGCGCTAGCGGGGGGAGAGTCGCAGTATTTT.

In this sample, this clonotype turned up a few times. J is TRBJ2-7 and V is TRBV6-2 or TRBV6-3; the D gene is possibly TRBD1 (6 bases). CDR3 length: 13 amino acids. Germline V gives CDR1 MNHEY, CDR2 SVGEGT. Trimming stripped 5 bases from V and 5 bases from J, with 13 bases between. The CDR3: CASSPHRVHEQYF. The DNA of the CDR3 is TGTGCCAGCAGTCCACACAGGGTCCACGAGCAGTACTTC.

The chain uses TRBV6-5 and TRBJ2-1; possibly TRBD2 for D (5 bases). The germline gives CDR1 MNHEY, CDR2 SVGAGI. V shed 8 bases and J shed 3 bases, with 26 bases lying between them. This CDR3 region has 18 residues. CDR3 loop: CASWGGGLRAPFYNEQFF. In DNA form, the CDR3 reads TGTGCCAGCTGGGGTGGTGGGCTGCGGGCCCCCTTCTACAATGAGCAGTTCTTC.

This clonotype appeared a few times. The chain has TRBV6-5 and TRBJ2-2, with D tentatively TRBD1 or TRBD2 (6 bases each). Trimming removed 5 bases at V and 4 bases at J, with 20 bases between. Germline V CDR1 and CDR2: MNHEY, SVGAGI. The CDR3 has 17 residues. Here the CDR3 DNA reads TGTGCCAGCAGTCGAGGACTGAGTACGGGGGCCACCGGGGAGCTGTTTTTT. Its protein is CASSRGLSTGATGELFF.

There are a few counts of this clonotype. The chain is built from TRBV4-2 and TRBJ1-2; 7 positions agree with TRBD1. This CDR3 region has 15 residues. Germline assignment: CDR1 LGHNA and CDR2 YNFKEQ. The trim removed 3 bases at V and 7 bases at J, leaving 11 bases unmatched. CDR3 loop: CASSHNLGTVSGYTF. For the CDR3, the DNA is TGTGCCAGCAGCCACAACCTCGGGACAGTCAGTGGCTACACCTTC.

This chain links TRBV7-2 with TRBJ2-1; D is possibly TRBD1 or TRBD2 (7 bases each). Per germline, CDR1 SGHTA and CDR2 FQGNSA. This CDR3 has 11 amino acids. Trimming cost V 7 bases and J 12 bases, with 13 bases left between them. For the CDR3, the DNA is TGTGCCAGCACCCCAGGGGGGGGGCAGTTCTTC. It yields the protein CASTPGGGQFF.

A few counts support this clonotype. The gene calls are TRBV10-3 and TRBJ1-5; D ambiguous. Germline V lookup: CDR1 ENHRY, CDR2 SYGVKD. This CDR3 has 12 residues. Between the trimmed V and J ends, which lost 1 base and 7 bases, there was a span of 5 bases. The CDR3 nucleotides are TGTGCCATCAGTGAGTGGGCCCAGCCCCAGCATTTT. It translates to CAISEWAQPQHF.

The chain couples TRBV7-2 to TRBJ1-1; a weak D match, TRBD1 (5 bases). CDR1 is SGHTA, CDR2 FQGNSA, per germline. Trimming removed 1 base from V and 4 bases from J, with 16 bases in between. The CDR3 contains 16 residues. The CDR3 region is CASSLEGSPWATEAFF. CDR3 bases: TGTGCCAGCAGCTTAGAGGGGAGCCCATGGGCCACTGAAGCTTTCTTT.

The chain uses TRBV20-1 and TRBJ1-2; D unclear. Germline-derived CDR1 and CDR2 are DFQATT and SNEGSKA (reference sequence). The CDR3 has 8 amino acids. Trimming took off 5 bases at V and 11 bases at J, with 6 bases between the two ends. The DNA for the CDR3 is TGCAGTGCTTCGCCTTACACCTTC. It yields the protein CSASPYTF.

This clonotype has only a few counts. The V gene is TRBV24-1, the J gene TRBJ1-5, with 8 positions matching TRBD1. The V and J ends lost 1 base and 3 bases, in that order; junction bases with no gene match: 10. Germline V gives CDR1 KGHDR, CDR2 SFDVKD. This CDR3 region has 18 residues. CDR3 protein: CATSDFKPKTGDNQPQHF. The CDR3 nucleotides are TGTGCCACCAGTGATTTCAAGCCCAAGACAGGGGACAATCAGCCCCAGCATTTT.

This chain uses TRBV5-1 with TRBJ2-7; possibly TRBD1 or TRBD2 for D (5 bases each). The CDR3 has 13 residues. Trimming removed 4 bases at V and 6 bases at J, with 14 bases between. The germline gives CDR1 SGHRS, CDR2 YFSETQ. In DNA, the CDR3 is TGCGCCAGCAGCGTCAGCGGAACAGGCGAGCAGTACGTC. Protein product: CASSVSGTGEQYV.

This chain joins TRBV6-5 and TRBJ2-5; 8 nucleotides agree with TRBD2. CDR1 and CDR2 (germline): MNHEY, SVGAGI. CDR3 length equals 17 residues. With V trimmed by 7 bases and J by 5 bases, 18 bases remained unmatched. In DNA form, the CDR3 reads TGTGCCAGCAAAAAAAGCTGGACGGGGGGGTGGGGCGAGACCCAGTACTTC. Residues: CASKKSWTGGWGETQYF.

This clonotype was seen a handful of times. This chain's CDR3 is CASSIDQRGAYNEQFF. The CDR3 coding sequence is TGTGCCAGTAGTATAGATCAGCGGGGGGCCTACAATGAGCAGTTCTTC. V gene TRBV19 combines with J gene TRBJ2-1; TRBD2 aligns across 9 bases. With V trimmed by 0 bases and J by 2 bases, 2 bases remained unmatched. Germline V gives CDR1 LNHDA, CDR2 SQIVND (reference sequence). This CDR3 contains 16 residues.